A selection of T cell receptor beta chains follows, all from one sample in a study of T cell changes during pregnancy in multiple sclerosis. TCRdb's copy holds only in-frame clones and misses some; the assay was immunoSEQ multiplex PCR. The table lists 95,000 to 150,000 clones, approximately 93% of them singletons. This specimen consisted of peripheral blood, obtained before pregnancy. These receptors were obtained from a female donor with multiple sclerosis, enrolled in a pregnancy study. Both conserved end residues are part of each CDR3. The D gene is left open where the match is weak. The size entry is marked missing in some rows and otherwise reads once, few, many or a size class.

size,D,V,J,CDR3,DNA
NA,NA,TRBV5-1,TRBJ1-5,CASSLDLNQPQHF,TGCGCCAGCAGCTTGGACTTAAATCAGCCCCAGCATTTT
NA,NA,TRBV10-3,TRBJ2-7,CASQKDSFSYEQYF,TGTGCCTCACAGAAGGACAGTTTCTCCTACGAGCAGTACTTC
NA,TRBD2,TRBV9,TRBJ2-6,CASSDSGIISGANVLTF,TGTGCCAGCAGCGATAGCGGGATTATCTCTGGGGCCAACGTCCTGACTTTC
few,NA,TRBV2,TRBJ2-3,CASSGVTRVNTQYF,TGTGCCAGCAGTGGGGTGACTAGGGTCAATACGCAGTATTTT
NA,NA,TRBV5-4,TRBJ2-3,CASSPNRVGGTDTQYF,TGTGCCAGCAGCCCCAACAGGGTAGGAGGCACAGATACGCAGTATTTT
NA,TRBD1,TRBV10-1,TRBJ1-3,CASSATGIGNTIYF,TGCGCCAGCAGTGCGACAGGGATTGGAAACACCATATATTTT
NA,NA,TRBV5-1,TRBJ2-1,CASSPNAGGDEQFF,TGCGCCAGCAGCCCCAATGCGGGTGGCGATGAGCAGTTCTTC
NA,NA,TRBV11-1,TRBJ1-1,CASSFSGSTNTEAFF,TGTGCCAGCAGCTTTTCAGGGTCAACGAACACTGAAGCTTTCTTT
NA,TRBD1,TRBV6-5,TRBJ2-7,CASSWTGGTHEQYF,TGTGCCAGCAGCTGGACAGGGGGGACCCACGAGCAGTACTTC
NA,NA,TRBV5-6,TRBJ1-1,CASSFDSRDTEAFF,TGTGCCAGCAGTTTTGACTCTCGGGACACTGAAGCTTTCTTT